The 19 T cell receptor beta chains listed next were all sequenced from one sample in a study of CD8 T cells in Susac syndrome. Reverse transcription of roughly 0.5 to 1 ug RNA was performed with random hexamers. TCRdb redid the calling of the immunoSEQ multiplex PCR reads with MiXCR, one entry per CDR3 protein. The sample includes around 200,000 distinct CDR3 sequences, about 90% of them seen just once. The sample comprised CD8+ T cells from PBMCs. The receptors stem from a human donor with multiple sclerosis.

The chain uses TRBV13 and TRBJ2-7; 13 bases are a match to TRBD2. Germline CDR1 is PRHDT and CDR2 is FYEKMQ (reference sequence). The CDR3 loop spans 16 amino acids. Losses at the gene ends were 4 bases for V and 1 base for J; bases not matched to a gene: 4. CDR3 DNA sequence: TGTGCCAGCAGCTCACTAGCGGGAGGGACGTCCTACGAGCAGTACTTC. It translates to CASSSLAGGTSYEQYF.

V and J are TRBV28 and TRBJ2-7, with D hard to call. Looked up from germline, CDR1 is MDHEN and CDR2 is SYDVKM. V was trimmed by 3 bases and J by 2 bases, leaving 5 bases between them. This CDR3 is 12 amino acids long. Here the CDR3 reads CASSFTTYEQYF. CDR3 bases: TGTGCCAGCAGTTTCACTACCTACGAGCAGTACTTC.

V usage is TRBV4-1 and J usage is TRBJ2-7; D assignment may be TRBD1 or TRBD2 (5 bases each). The CDR3 is made up of 17 amino acids. V was shortened by 1 base and J by 5 bases, with 21 bases between the two germline ends. Germline-derived CDR1 and CDR2 are MGHRA and YSYEKL. Written as DNA, the CDR3 is TGCGCCAGCAGCCAAGGGTCTCCCGGGACGCTCTTCGACGAGCAGTACTTC. Its translation: CASSQGSPGTLFDEQYF.

The chain carries TRBV4-1 and TRBJ2-7, with D possibly being TRBD1 (5 bases). The CDR3 is 13 amino acids. Germline V lookup: CDR1 MGHRA, CDR2 YSYEKL. Trimming took off 0 bases at V and 3 bases at J, with 6 bases between the two ends. The CDR3 region has the DNA TGCGCCAGCAGCCAAGATCAGGGCTACGAGCAGTACTTC. This translates into CASSQDQGYEQYF.

This chain connects TRBV9 to TRBJ1-5, with 8 bases that match TRBD1. Trimming at V came to 2 bases and at J to 4 bases, leaving 5 bases not matched to a gene. CDR1 SGDLS and CDR2 YYNGEE come from the germline V gene. The CDR3 is made up of 15 amino acids. CDR3 nucleotides: TGTGCCAGCAGCGTCGGACAGGGCCCAAATCAGCCCCAGCATTTT. Amino acids: CASSVGQGPNQPQHF.

The chain uses TRBV7-3 and TRBJ2-1; TRBD1 or TRBD2 may be the D gene (5 bases each). In germline, CDR1 is SGHTA, CDR2 FQGTGA. This CDR3 has 16 amino acids. Deletions cut 5 bases from V and 2 bases from J, with 16 bases between. CDR3 protein: CASSKIGAAPYNEQFF. CDR3 bases: TGTGCCAGCAGCAAAATCGGGGCCGCTCCCTACAATGAGCAGTTCTTC. The full variable domain, its missing parts supplied by reference TRBV7-3 and TRBJ2-1, is GAGVSQTPSNKVTEKGKYVELRCDPISGHTALYWYRQSLGQGPEFLIYFQGTGAADDSGLPNDRFFAVRPEGSVSTLKIQRTERGDSAVYLCASSKIGAAPYNEQFFGPGTRLTVL.

Only one count was recorded for this clonotype. The chain recombines TRBV9 with TRBJ1-1; D may be TRBD1 (6 bases). This CDR3 has 16 residues. The germline V and J ends were trimmed by 0 bases and 3 bases, with 15 bases remaining between them. Germline CDR1 SGDLS, CDR2 YYNGEE. The chain's CDR3 is CASSVGGGLRDTEAFF. Here the CDR3 DNA reads TGTGCCAGCAGCGTAGGGGGGGGGCTCCGGGACACTGAAGCTTTCTTT.

The rearrangement joins TRBV7-9 to TRBJ2-5; D ambiguous. CDR1 SEHNR and CDR2 FQNEAQ come from the germline V gene (reference sequence). The CDR3 loop spans 14 amino acids. V shed 4 bases and J shed 5 bases, with 14 bases lying between them. The CDR3 loop is CASSSPLTRETQYF. The CDR3 DNA reads TGTGCCAGCAGCTCCCCACTTACAAGGGAGACCCAGTACTTC.

The V and J genes are TRBV20-1 and TRBJ2-7, with D possibly TRBD1 on 6 matching bases. Germline CDR1 and CDR2: DFQATT and SNEGSKA (reference sequence). There are 12 residues in the CDR3. The V end was cut by 6 bases, the J end by 6 bases, with 15 bases between. CDR3 coding DNA: TGCAGTGCGCAAGAAGGGGGTGGCGAGCAGTACTTC. It translates to CSAQEGGGEQYF.

This clonotype was seen more than once but under ten times. This chain connects TRBV13 to TRBJ2-2, with TRBD2 matching over 8 bases. The length of the CDR3 is 15 residues. Germline CDR1 reads PRHDT; CDR2 reads FYEKMQ (reference sequence). V trimming: 5 bases; J trimming: 4 bases; junction bases outside the gene matches: 6. Here the CDR3 reads CASSLRSGGTGELFF. The CDR3 coding sequence is TGTGCCAGCAGCCTCAGGAGCGGGGGCACCGGGGAGCTGTTTTTT.

The chain combines TRBV24-1 with TRBJ2-3; 9 bases are shared with TRBD1. The V and J ends lost 7 bases and 4 bases, in that order; junction bases with no gene match: 5. Germline V CDR1 and CDR2: KGHDR, SFDVKD. This CDR3 region has 14 residues. The CDR3 reads CATRGGQGPDTQYF. The DNA of the CDR3 is TGTGCCACCAGGGGCGGACAGGGGCCAGATACGCAGTATTTT.

The chain is built from TRBV7-2 and TRBJ1-5; D is undetermined. Deletions cut 0 bases from V and 2 bases from J, with 8 bases between. From germline, CDR1 is SGHTA and CDR2 FQGNSA. The length of the CDR3 is 15 residues. The CDR3 sequence: CASSLALGGNQPQHF. CDR3 sequence (DNA): TGTGCCAGCAGCTTAGCCCTGGGAGGCAATCAGCCCCAGCATTTT.

This clonotype was counted once. V usage is TRBV9 and J usage is TRBJ1-2; the D is unclear. Between the trimmed V and J ends, which lost 0 bases and 8 bases, there was a span of 11 bases. Germline-derived CDR1 and CDR2 are SGDLS and YYNGEE. The CDR3 spans 13 residues. The CDR3 coding sequence is TGTGCCAGCAGCGTAGCTACGGGAGAAGGCTACACCTTC. Amino acid sequence: CASSVATGEGYTF.

V gene TRBV5-1 combines with J gene TRBJ1-1; D is unresolved. The V end was cut by 0 bases, the J end by 3 bases, with 12 bases between. The CDR3 extends over 15 amino acids. The germline V gene has CDR1 SGHRS and CDR2 YFSETQ. DNA of the CDR3: TGCGCCAGCAGCTTGGAGGTGGGGAAATACACTGAAGCTTTCTTT. Protein: CASSLEVGKYTEAFF.

The chain links TRBV5-4 to TRBJ2-3; 12 bases agree with TRBD2. The germline V gene has CDR1 SGHNT and CDR2 YYREEE (reference sequence). Trimming took 0 bases from V and 0 from J; bases not matched to a gene: 11. CDR3 length: 20 amino acids. CDR3 in DNA: TGTGCCAGCAGCTTGGCCACCGGGTTAGGGACTAGCGGGAGCACAGATACGCAGTATTTT. Translated: CASSLATGLGTSGSTDTQYF.

V usage is TRBV19 and J usage is TRBJ1-1; no clear D. Germline V gene lookup returns CDR1 LNHDA and CDR2 SQIVND (reference sequence). The CDR3 covers 15 residues. Trimming pared 1 base from V and 1 base from J, leaving 10 bases between. The CDR3 here is CASSIAPRGNTEAFF. The CDR3 DNA reads as TGTGCCAGTAGTATAGCCCCTCGTGGGAACACTGAAGCTTTCTTT. The full variable domain, in which reference TRBV19 and TRBJ1-1 provide the parts outside the CDR3, is DGGITQSPKYLFRKEGQNVTLSCEQNLNHDAMYWYRQDPGQGLRLIYYSQIVNDFQKGDIAEGYSVSREKKESFPLTVTSAQKNPTAFYLCASSIAPRGNTEAFFGQGTRLTVV.

The rearrangement links TRBV6-1 to TRBJ2-3; TRBD1 matches 7 bases. This CDR3 region has 11 residues. Germline V CDR1 and CDR2: MNHNS, SASEGT. Trimming removed 6 bases from V and 8 bases from J; junction bases left unmatched: 2. CDR3 residues: CASSNRGTQYF. The CDR3 DNA is TGTGCCAGCAGCAACAGGGGTACGCAGTATTTT.

This chain joins TRBV12-3 or TRBV12-4 and TRBJ2-7; 7 bases fit TRBD1. Trimming at V came to 6 bases and at J to 6 bases, leaving 5 bases not matched to a gene. The CDR3 spans 12 residues. As DNA, the CDR3 is TGTGCCAGCAGGGGAACAGGGGTCGAGCAGTACTTC. Amino acids: CASRGTGVEQYF.

The chain joins TRBV4-3 to TRBJ2-1; D is uncertain. Germline assignment: CDR1 LGHNA and CDR2 YSLEER. Trimming took 0 bases from V and 0 from J, leaving 6 bases between them. The CDR3 contains 15 residues. This CDR3 reads CASSQDKSSYNEQFF. In DNA, the CDR3 is TGCGCCAGCAGCCAAGATAAGAGCTCCTACAATGAGCAGTTCTTC.